Shown below are 28 T cell receptor beta chains from a single sample sequenced in a study of T cell responses to AZD1222 COVID-19 vaccine. Here immunoSEQ multiplex PCR was the method, and the copy in TCRdb shows in-frame clones only, minus some. This sample yields some 200,000 clones, of which approximately 95% are seen a single time; more than 0.8% belongs to the top ten. Specimen: peripheral blood, collected 28 days after the second AZD1222 dose. The source is an adult who received the AZD1222 COVID-19 vaccine.

For the CDR3, the DNA is TGTGCCAGCAGCTTAGCTGGGACTAGCGGCCCCACAGATACGCAGTATTTT. It specifies CASSLAGTSGPTDTQYF. V usage is TRBV11-2 and J usage is TRBJ2-3, with TRBD2 matching 11 bases. The germline V gene encodes CDR1 SGHAT and CDR2 FQNNGV. The J segment lost 2 bases and the V segment lost 1 base, leaving 5 bases of the junction unmatched. The CDR3 is 17 residues long.

J is TRBJ1-5 and V is TRBV7-9; D gene uncertain. There are 15 residues in the CDR3. CDR1 is SEHNR, CDR2 FQNEAQ, per germline (reference sequence). V shed 0 bases and J shed 3 bases, with 9 bases lying between them. CDR3 amino acids: CASSLAGEFNQPQHF. The CDR3 region has the DNA TGTGCCAGCAGCTTAGCTGGGGAGTTCAATCAGCCCCAGCATTTT.

The chain couples TRBV6-5 to TRBJ1-5; D gene uncertain. The CDR3 has 15 residues. Between the trimmed V and J ends, which lost 0 bases and 1 base, there was a span of 7 bases. CDR1 is MNHEY and CDR2 is SVGAGI in the germline V gene. CDR3 amino acids: CASSYSSLSNQPQHF. Here the CDR3 DNA reads TGTGCCAGCAGTTACTCGAGCCTAAGCAATCAGCCCCAGCATTTT.

The chain combines TRBV27 with TRBJ2-4; TRBD1 might be the D (6 bases). Trimming left V 6 bases short and J 3 bases short, with 18 bases between. CDR1 is MNHEY, CDR2 SMNVEV, per germline (reference sequence). The CDR3 sequence is 16 residues long. CDR3 DNA sequence: TGTGCCAGCAGGCCACAGGGAAGGGTGAGCAAAAACATTCAGTACTTC. Its protein product is CASRPQGRVSKNIQYF.

This chain links TRBV6-6 with TRBJ1-2, with 7 positions matching TRBD1. Germline-derived CDR1 and CDR2 are MNHNY and SVGAGI (reference sequence). CDR3 length: 13 amino acids. Trimming took 5 bases from V and 4 from J; bases not matched to a gene: 4. The DNA for the CDR3 is TGTGCCAGCAGTGGCCAGGGGGGCTATGGCTACACCTTC. Its protein product is CASSGQGGYGYTF.

The chain is built from TRBV14 and TRBJ1-2; 7 positions agree with TRBD1. This CDR3 is 16 amino acids long. In germline, CDR1 is SGHDN, CDR2 FVKESK. V shed 1 base, J shed 4 bases, and the junction held 9 bases outside the gene matches. The CDR3 loop is CASSQVAGGFSYGYTF. The DNA for the CDR3 is TGTGCCAGCAGCCAAGTGGCAGGGGGTTTTAGCTATGGCTACACCTTC.

The chain has TRBV5-4 and TRBJ2-5; 10 nucleotides line up with TRBD1. Germline V gives CDR1 SGHNT, CDR2 YYREEE (reference sequence). Trimming cost V 4 bases and J 4 bases; bases outside gene matches: 7. The CDR3 consists of 15 residues. In DNA, the CDR3 is TGTGCCAGCAGCCCCGGGACAGGGGTGGTAGAGACCCAGTACTTC. The encoded protein is CASSPGTGVVETQYF.

V and J are TRBV7-8 and TRBJ2-3; D remains ambiguous. The CDR3 is 16 residues long. Germline V gene data show CDR1 as SGHVS and CDR2 as FQNEAQ. The V end lost 2 bases, the J end lost 0 bases, and 12 bases lay between the germline ends. The CDR3 reads CASSLLHGPSTDTQYF. The CDR3 region has the DNA TGTGCCAGCAGCTTACTTCACGGCCCTAGCACAGATACGCAGTATTTT.

This clone was recorded once. The rearrangement uses TRBV29-1 and TRBJ2-1; D is possibly TRBD1 (5 bases). The V and J ends lost 7 bases and 0 bases respectively, with 10 bases between them. From germline, CDR1 is SQVTM and CDR2 ANQGSEA. The CDR3 covers 13 residues. CDR3 sequence: CSAPDNSYNEQFF. The CDR3 region has the DNA TGCAGCGCCCCGGACAACTCCTACAATGAGCAGTTCTTC.

The J gene is TRBJ2-7, the V gene TRBV5-1; 10 bases match TRBD1. There are 14 residues in the CDR3. V shed 3 bases, J shed 2 bases, and the junction held 2 bases outside the gene matches. The germline V gene has CDR1 SGHRS and CDR2 YFSETQ. CDR3 in amino acids: CASSWGQGPYEQYF. The CDR3 DNA reads TGCGCCAGCAGCTGGGGACAGGGGCCCTACGAGCAGTACTTC.

The chain couples TRBV6-5 to TRBJ1-2, with 9 bases identical to TRBD1. The V segment lost 7 bases and the J segment 3 bases; nucleotides outside the gene matches: 3. CDR3 length: 13 amino acids. CDR1 and CDR2 (germline): MNHEY, SVGAGI. The CDR3 coding sequence is TGTGCCAGCACGACAGGGGGTGACTATGGCTACACCTTC. Its translation: CASTTGGDYGYTF.

This clone showed up just once. This chain connects TRBV6-5 to TRBJ2-2; either TRBD1 or TRBD2 may supply D (6 bases each). The CDR3 is 15 residues long. Deletions cut 10 bases from V and 1 base from J, with 16 bases between. CDR1 is MNHEY, CDR2 SVGAGI, per germline. DNA for the CDR3: TGTGCCACTCGATGGGGGGCCCTGAACACCGGGGAGCTGTTTTTT. Translating gives CATRWGALNTGELFF.

The chain links TRBV20-1 to TRBJ1-2; D is ambiguous. The CDR3 consists of 13 residues. Trimming shortened V by 3 bases and J by 2 bases, and 10 bases separated the two germline ends. CDR1 and CDR2 from the germline V gene are DFQATT and SNEGSKA (reference sequence). CDR3 sequence: CSASRQQNYGYTF. For the CDR3, the DNA is TGCAGTGCTAGTCGGCAGCAGAACTATGGCTACACCTTC.

The gene calls are TRBV28 and TRBJ2-5, with a possible D match to TRBD2 (6 bases). The germline V gene has CDR1 MDHEN and CDR2 SYDVKM. Trimming pared 6 bases from V and 0 bases from J, leaving 11 bases between. The CDR3 covers 14 residues. The CDR3 is CASRDAGYQETQYF. CDR3 DNA sequence: TGTGCCAGCAGAGACGCGGGGTACCAAGAGACCCAGTACTTC.

This rearrangement joins TRBV14 to TRBJ1-4, with D tentatively TRBD1 (6 bases). Per germline, CDR1 SGHDN and CDR2 FVKESK. The V end was cut by 1 base, the J end by 8 bases, with 14 bases between. The CDR3 extends over 15 amino acids. The CDR3 sequence: CASSQGDRNWEKLFF. CDR3 DNA: TGTGCCAGCAGCCAAGGAGACAGGAATTGGGAAAAACTGTTTTTT. The full variable domain, completed using reference TRBV14 and TRBJ1-4, is EAGVTQFPSHSVIEKGQTVTLRCDPISGHDNLYWYRRVMGKEIKFLLHFVKESKQDESGMPNNRFLAERTGGTYSTLKVQPAELEDSGVYFCASSQGDRNWEKLFFGSGTQLSVL.

Note on this clone: This sample also contains other DNA sequences that code for the same CDR3. The chain links TRBV4-2 to TRBJ2-3, with 10 nucleotides matching TRBD2. The J segment lost 3 bases and the V segment lost 6 bases, leaving 3 bases of the junction unmatched. CDR1 LGHNA and CDR2 YNFKEQ come from the germline V gene. The CDR3 loop spans 14 amino acids. The CDR3 bases are TGTGCCAGCAGAGCGGGGGGGAGTACAGATACGCAGTATTTT. The encoded protein is CASRAGGSTDTQYF.

The rearrangement joins TRBV3-1 (or the pseudogene TRBV3-2) to TRBJ2-1; no clear D gene. There are 16 residues in the CDR3. Trimming left V 2 bases short and J 0 bases short, with 11 bases between. Germline CDR1 is LGHDT and CDR2 is YNNKEL (reference sequence). The CDR3 is CASSQNWANSYNEQFF. The CDR3 DNA reads TGTGCCAGCAGCCAAAACTGGGCAAACTCCTACAATGAGCAGTTCTTC.

J is TRBJ1-4 and V is TRBV5-1, with no clear D. The germline V gene encodes CDR1 SGHRS and CDR2 YFSETQ. Deletions cut 1 base from V and 5 bases from J, with 6 bases between. This CDR3 contains 13 residues. In DNA, the CDR3 is TGCGCCAGCAGCTTGAGAGTAAATGAAAAACTGTTTTTT. As protein: CASSLRVNEKLFF.

The chain carries TRBV21-1 and TRBJ1-3. TRBV21-1 counts as a pseudogene. The CDR3 has 17 residues. CDR3 region: CASSPCAQGGCGNTIYF. The CDR3 region has the DNA TGTGCCAGCAGCCCCTGCGCTCAGGGAGGTTGTGGAAACACCATATATTTT.

The count of this clone is one. The chain employs TRBV5-4 and TRBJ2-2, with TRBD1 matching over 10 bases. The trim removed 4 bases at V and 6 bases at J, leaving 9 bases unmatched. The germline CDR1 and CDR2 sequences are SGHNT and YYREEE (reference sequence). The CDR3 length is 16 residues. The DNA for the CDR3 is TGTGCCAGCAGCAACCGGGACAGGGGAGGGTCCGGGGAGCTGTTTTTT. It translates to CASSNRDRGGSGELFF.

The chain employs TRBV7-9 and TRBJ2-2, with 7 bases identical to TRBD1. The CDR3 loop spans 15 amino acids. Germline V gene data show CDR1 as SEHNR and CDR2 as FQNEAQ (reference sequence). Unmatched junction bases numbered 3, after V lost 3 bases and J lost 2 bases. CDR3 protein: CASSFRQGNTGELFF. The CDR3, as DNA: TGTGCCAGCAGCTTCAGACAGGGCAACACCGGGGAGCTGTTTTTT.

The V gene is TRBV5-1, the J gene TRBJ1-4; 12 positions agree with TRBD1. This CDR3 region has 14 residues. CDR1 and CDR2 (germline): SGHRS, YFSETQ. Losses at the gene ends were 2 bases for V and 8 bases for J; bases not matched to a gene: 1. CDR3 DNA sequence: TGCGCCAGCAGCTTCGGGACAGGGGGCGAAAAACTGTTTTTT. This gives the protein CASSFGTGGEKLFF.

Written as DNA, the CDR3 is TGTGCCAGCTCACCATTTGATGTAGCAACTAATGAAAAACTGTTTTTT. Translated: CASSPFDVATNEKLFF. This chain connects TRBV18 to TRBJ1-4, with D uncertain. Per germline, CDR1 KGHSH and CDR2 LQKENI. This CDR3 is 16 amino acids long. Trimming shortened V by 2 bases and J by 0 bases, and 10 bases separated the two germline ends.

The CDR3 is CASSIDRGGTDKNQPQHF. CDR3 bases: TGTGCCAGTAGTATAGATCGGGGGGGGACAGACAAGAATCAGCCCCAGCATTTT. This chain uses TRBV19 with TRBJ1-5; the match to TRBD1 covers 7 bases. Trimming took 0 bases from V and 4 from J; bases not matched to a gene: 12. The CDR3 length is 18 residues. CDR1 is LNHDA and CDR2 is SQIVND in the germline V gene (reference sequence).

CDR3 coding DNA: TGTGCCAGCTCTTCGGGGGGCGCGTCCGATGAGCAGTTCTTC. Translating gives CASSSGGASDEQFF. The rearrangement links TRBV6-5 to TRBJ2-1; D is perhaps TRBD2 (7 bases). Trimming shortened V by 8 bases and J by 8 bases, and 19 bases separated the two germline ends. The germline CDR1 and CDR2 sequences are MNHEY and SVGAGI. This CDR3 comprises 14 residues.

The rearrangement links TRBV3-1 (or the pseudogene TRBV3-2) to TRBJ2-3, with TRBD2 matching 7 bases. CDR1 and CDR2 (germline): LGHDT, YNNKEL (reference sequence). The CDR3 runs 18 residues. J gave up 2 bases and V 2 bases, and 13 bases lay outside the gene matches. The CDR3 is CASSQPPSPGRNTDTQYF. The DNA of the CDR3 is TGTGCCAGCAGCCAACCGCCTAGTCCCGGGAGGAACACAGATACGCAGTATTTT.

The V gene is TRBV7-2, the J gene TRBJ1-6; TRBD1 aligns across 9 bases. The V and J ends lost 7 bases and 7 bases, in that order; junction bases with no gene match: 5. CDR1 and CDR2 from the germline V gene are SGHTA and FQGNSA. The CDR3 covers 14 residues. The CDR3 sequence is CASTTGGANSPLHF. Written as DNA, the CDR3 is TGTGCCAGCACAACAGGGGGCGCCAATTCACCCCTCCACTTT. Combining the CDR3 with reference TRBV7-2 and TRBJ1-6 gives the whole variable domain GAGVSQSPSNKVTEKGKDVELRCDPISGHTALYWYRQSLGQGLEFLIYFQGNSAPDKSGLPSDRFSAERTGGSVSTLTIQRTQQEDSAVYLCASTTGGANSPLHFGNGTRLTVT.

This chain uses TRBV5-1 with TRBJ2-2; TRBD2 matches 10 bases. Per germline, CDR1 SGHRS and CDR2 YFSETQ. With V trimmed by 4 bases and J by 4 bases, 7 bases remained unmatched. The CDR3 is 16 residues long. The CDR3 here is CASSTSSGGGTGELFF. CDR3 sequence (DNA): TGCGCCAGCAGCACCTCTAGCGGGGGAGGCACCGGGGAGCTGTTTTTT. Drawing the rest from reference TRBV5-1 and TRBJ2-2, the complete variable domain is KAGVTQTPRYLIKTRGQQVTLSCSPISGHRSVSWYQQTPGQGLQFLFEYFSETQRNKGNFPGRFSGRQFSNSRSEMNVSTLELGDSALYLCASSTSSGGGTGELFFGEGSRLTVL.